This T cell receptor beta chain was retrieved from a study of blood T cells in healthy people across ages. Study observations and caveats: Underestimates were what the diversity estimates from one million T cells were considered to be.

For the second PCR, which ran for roughly 7 to 11 cycles, a sample-barcoded 5' primer and a J-beta primer mix were used. TCRdb re-called the 5' RACE reads with MiXCR, one entry per CDR3 protein. There are about 780,000 distinct CDR3 sequences in the sample; around a quarter occur only once, and 3% lies in the top ten. Trimming stripped 0 bases from V and 0 bases from J, with 3 bases between. CDR3 size: 13 residues. Germline-derived CDR1 and CDR2 are SGHKS and YYEKEE (reference sequence). This clonotype has at least ten counts. Its antigen is not known. These data also featured in a second study, about T cells of mothers and their children. That report adds: Reads recorded for TCR beta CDR3 numbered over 9.5 million per mother and approximately 2.9 million per child. Mothers and children who were related shared slightly more overlap than unrelated pairs, but not significantly more. No clone of persistent microchimeric T cells was detected.

The receptor's source is a boy aged 5-17 years in good health. V gene TRBV5-5 combines with J gene TRBJ1-2; D gene uncertain. The sample comprised blood. The CDR3 reads CASSLAANYGYTF. The CDR3 DNA reads TGTGCCAGCAGCTTGGCGGCTAACTATGGCTACACCTTC.